Each of the 5 T cell receptor beta chains below was sequenced from the same sample in a study of blood T cell repertoires in COVID-19. Clones were read by immunoSEQ multiplex PCR, and TCRdb kept only the in-frame ones, dropping some. The sample records approximately 150,000 clones, 75% to 90% being singletons. Material: peripheral blood. These TCRs come from a woman aged 55-70 years with active COVID-19.

This clone has only one observation. This chain joins TRBV25-1 and TRBJ2-7; 7 bases agree with TRBD1. CDR3 size: 17 residues. Germline assignment: CDR1 MGHDK and CDR2 SYGVNS. The trim removed 6 bases at V and 0 bases at J, leaving 14 bases unmatched. CDR3 residues: CASRPEPGQSFSYEQYF. CDR3 nucleotides: TGTGCCAGCAGACCCGAACCGGGACAGAGCTTCTCCTACGAGCAGTACTTC.

The chain has TRBV6-5 and TRBJ1-1, with TRBD1 matching 10 bases. V lost 4 bases and J lost 9; bases outside the gene matches: 8. This CDR3 comprises 14 residues. Germline CDR1 reads MNHEY; CDR2 reads SVGAGI. Here the CDR3 DNA reads TGTGCCAGCAGTTCAACTCCGGGACAGGGGAAAGCTTTCTTT. The encoded protein is CASSSTPGQGKAFF.

The sample holds one count of this clone. The rearrangement links TRBV19 to TRBJ2-3; D is possibly TRBD2 (6 bases). This CDR3 is 14 amino acids long. Trimming took off 5 bases at V and 6 bases at J, with 15 bases between the two ends. Germline V CDR1 and CDR2: LNHDA, SQIVND (reference sequence). The chain's CDR3 is CASSSWTSGDTQYF. For the CDR3, the DNA is TGTGCCAGTAGTTCGTGGACCAGCGGGGATACGCAGTATTTT.

The chain employs TRBV30 and TRBJ1-2, with unresolved D. This CDR3 has 14 residues. Trimming took off 2 bases at V and 0 bases at J, with 10 bases between the two ends. From germline, CDR1 is GTSNPN and CDR2 SVGIG (reference sequence). Here the CDR3 reads CAWSPGGTNYGYTF. In DNA, the CDR3 is TGTGCCTGGAGTCCCGGAGGGACTAACTATGGCTACACCTTC.

The chain couples TRBV28 to TRBJ2-5, with D perhaps matching TRBD2 (6 bases). The CDR3 runs to 16 residues. With 5 bases removed from V and 3 bases from J, the gap between germline ends came to 19 bases. Germline values: CDR1 MDHEN, CDR2 SYDVKM. The CDR3 here is CASSIGFFREKETQYF. CDR3 coding DNA: TGTGCCAGCAGTATCGGGTTTTTCCGGGAGAAAGAGACCCAGTACTTC.